The clone carrying this T cell receptor beta chain has ten or more counts. Its antigen is currently unknown. This record comes from a study of Graves' ophthalmopathy and Graves' hyperthyroidism. Study as a whole: At initial diagnosis, peripheral blood was obtained, and this preceded any treatment. Study findings and constraints: With a specificity of roughly 72% and a sensitivity of about 71%, the model predicted ophthalmopathy progression.

A diagnosis was made from clinical symptoms together with serum thyroxine, TRAb, thyroid ultrasound and orbital computed tomography. Unmatched junction bases numbered 6, after V lost 3 bases and J lost 3 bases. Germline values: CDR1 SGHTA, CDR2 FQGNSA. The CDR3 length is 15 residues. Using RNA transcripts, the TCR beta CDR3 regions were amplified. HTBI primers were employed in first-round RT-PCR, then a second-round multiplex PCR followed. TCRdb analysed the multiplex PCR reads with MiXCR anew, one entry per CDR3 protein. Counted here are around 670,000 distinct CDR3 sequences, 40% occurring once; the ten biggest clones make up 44%.

The chain joins TRBV7-2 to TRBJ2-7; 9 nucleotides align to TRBD1. What was sequenced was peripheral blood. This receptor was obtained from an adult man with Graves' ophthalmopathy. The CDR3 region is CASSFAGTGSYEQYF. In DNA, the CDR3 is TGTGCCAGCAGCTTCGCCGGGACAGGGAGCTACGAGCAGTACTTC.